The 11 T cell receptor beta chains given below trace back to one sample, sequenced in a study of blood T cell repertoires in COVID-19. The assay was immunoSEQ multiplex PCR, and TCRdb's table has in-frame clones only and misses some. The repertoire holds almost 400,000 clones, with around 87% as singletons. Sequenced input: peripheral blood. The receptor set was obtained from a woman between 55 and 75 years old with COVID-19, enrolled during active disease.

The chain employs TRBV7-6 and TRBJ2-5; tentatively, D is TRBD1 (8 bases). V gave up 1 base and J gave up 5 bases, with 17 bases separating them. Germline V lookup: CDR1 SGHVS, CDR2 FNYEAQ. This CDR3 has 16 amino acids. The DNA for the CDR3 is TGTGCCAGCAGCTTAGACAGGGGGGGCCGTTCGGAGACCCAGTACTTC. The encoded protein is CASSLDRGGRSETQYF.

The V call is TRBV28, the J call TRBJ2-1; TRBD1 aligns across 12 bases. J was trimmed by 9 bases and V by 1 base; bases with no gene match: 4. The CDR3 runs 15 residues. CDR1 is MDHEN and CDR2 is SYDVKM in the germline V gene. The CDR3 loop reads CASSLSGTGGTEQFF. The CDR3 coding sequence is TGTGCCAGCAGTTTATCCGGGACAGGGGGCACTGAGCAGTTCTTC.

This rearrangement joins TRBV19 to TRBJ1-1; D possibly corresponds to TRBD1 (6 bases). Deletions cut 4 bases from V and 3 bases from J, with 12 bases between. Per the germline V gene, CDR1 is LNHDA and CDR2 is SQIVND (reference sequence). The CDR3 loop spans 14 amino acids. The CDR3: CASSNDRTDTEAFF. The CDR3 nucleotides read TGTGCCAGTAGTAACGACAGGACGGACACTGAAGCTTTCTTT.

The chain joins TRBV4-2 to TRBJ1-1; weak D call: TRBD1 (6 bases). Deletions cut 0 bases from V and 0 bases from J, with 11 bases between. This CDR3 spans 16 amino acids. Germline CDR1 and CDR2: LGHNA and YNFKEQ. This CDR3 reads CASSQDQGQMNTEAFF. CDR3 bases: TGTGCCAGCAGCCAAGATCAGGGGCAGATGAACACTGAAGCTTTCTTT.

The chain joins TRBV4-1 to TRBJ1-5, with TRBD1 as a possible D gene (5 bases). V was trimmed by 0 bases and J by 6 bases, leaving 15 bases between them. Germline CDR1 reads MGHRA; CDR2 reads YSYEKL. This CDR3 is 16 amino acids long. The CDR3 sequence: CASSQEEEGRGQPQHF. The CDR3 nucleotides read TGCGCCAGCAGCCAAGAAGAGGAGGGGAGGGGTCAGCCCCAGCATTTT.

The CDR3 spells CASSFSGGRGYNEQFF. CDR3 DNA: TGTGCCAGCAGCTTTAGCGGGGGACGAGGTTACAATGAGCAGTTCTTC. The chain employs TRBV7-9 and TRBJ2-1; TRBD2 matches 9 bases. CDR3 length: 16 amino acids. Germline values: CDR1 SEHNR, CDR2 FQNEAQ (reference sequence). Trimming removed 3 bases from V and 4 bases from J; junction bases left unmatched: 7.

V gene TRBV9 combines with J gene TRBJ2-1; the D gene is possibly TRBD2 (6 bases). Germline lookup yields CDR1 SGDLS and CDR2 YYNGEE. CDR3 size: 14 residues. V shed 4 bases and J shed 5 bases, with 13 bases lying between them. The CDR3 loop reads CASSPPGLHNEQFF. The CDR3 DNA is TGTGCCAGCAGCCCTCCGGGACTCCACAATGAGCAGTTCTTC.

The chain is built from TRBV27 and TRBJ2-1; 9 nucleotides line up with TRBD2. V gave up 6 bases and J gave up 6 bases; unmatched junction bases: 9. CDR1 MNHEY and CDR2 SMNVEV come from the germline V gene (reference sequence). The CDR3 spans 15 residues. The CDR3 is CASSLTSGLGNEQFF. CDR3 bases: TGTGCCAGCAGCCTTACTAGCGGGTTGGGCAATGAGCAGTTCTTC.

CDR3 sequence reads: CASQGAIGELFF. CDR3 in DNA: TGTGCCAGCCAGGGGGCTATCGGGGAGCTGTTTTTT. The chain has TRBV19 and TRBJ2-2, with TRBD1 identical over 8 bases. V lost 9 bases to trimming and J lost 7 bases; unmatched junction nucleotides: 4. There are 12 residues in the CDR3. Germline V gene data show CDR1 as LNHDA and CDR2 as SQIVND (reference sequence).

The V and J genes are TRBV30 and TRBJ1-5, with TRBD1 matching 9 bases. Germline V gene data show CDR1 as GTSNPN and CDR2 as SVGIG (reference sequence). V trimming: 0 bases; J trimming: 4 bases; junction bases outside the gene matches: 13. The CDR3 runs 18 residues. CDR3 sequence: CAWSVIRTTGGGNQPQHF. For the CDR3, the DNA is TGTGCCTGGAGTGTAATTAGGACAACAGGGGGCGGTAATCAGCCCCAGCATTTT.

The rearrangement uses TRBV4-2 and TRBJ1-2; 8 bases agree with TRBD1. The V segment lost 5 bases and the J segment 6 bases; nucleotides outside the gene matches: 5. This CDR3 is built from 13 residues. The germline gives CDR1 LGHNA, CDR2 YNFKEQ. The CDR3 loop is CASSKDRENGYTF. The DNA of the CDR3 is TGTGCCAGCAGCAAGGACAGGGAAAATGGCTACACCTTC.